This T cell receptor beta chain was captured by sequencing in a study of regulatory T cells in long-lasting Graves disease. Germline CDR1 and CDR2: MGHRA and YSYEKL. This CDR3 comprises 12 residues. Noted time point: newly diagnosed GD, antithyroid drugs for less than 3 months. The authors made the TCR library using RNA they extracted from PBMCs. This clonotype has ten or more counts. At one end the junction does not follow the germline gene, possibly because of a read error. iRepertoire HTBI primers and Arm-PCR of CDR3 regions built TCR beta libraries. TCRdb reprocessed the multiplex PCR reads via MiXCR and lists one record per CDR3 protein. The profile covers 450,000 to 700,000 distinct CDR3 sequences, with 13% appearing a single time and roughly a tenth taken by the ten largest. Another study also made use of these data, one on T cells in Graves' hyperthyroidism and ophthalmopathy. Per that study: For the diagnoses, clinical symptoms, serum thyroxine and TRAb, thyroid ultrasound and orbital computed tomography were used. HTBI primers drove first-round RT-PCR of the TCR CDR3.

The origin of this receptor is a man aged 30-40 years with Graves disease. The rearrangement uses TRBV4-1 and TRBJ2-1, with 8 bases that match TRBD2. Sequenced material: peripheral blood mononuclear cells (PBMCs), taken at new diagnosis, from a patient treated with antithyroid drugs. The CDR3 DNA is TGTGCCAGCAGCCAGGGACTAGATGAGCAGTTCTTC. Its protein is CASSQGLDEQFF.